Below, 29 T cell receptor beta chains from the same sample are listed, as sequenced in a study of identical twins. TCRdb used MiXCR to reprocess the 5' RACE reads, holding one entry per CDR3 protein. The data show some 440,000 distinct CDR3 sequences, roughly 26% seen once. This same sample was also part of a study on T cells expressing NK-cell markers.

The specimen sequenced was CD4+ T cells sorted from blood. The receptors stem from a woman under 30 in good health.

This CDR3 is CASSPPFIQGEFF. The CDR3 DNA sequence: TGTGCCAGCAGCCCCCCTTTCATACAGGGGGAGTTCTTC. The chain couples TRBV7-2 to TRBJ2-1; 8 bases agree with TRBD1. This CDR3 is built from 13 residues. J was trimmed by 14 bases and V by 5 bases; bases with no gene match: 11. Germline V CDR1 and CDR2: SGHTA, FQGNSA.

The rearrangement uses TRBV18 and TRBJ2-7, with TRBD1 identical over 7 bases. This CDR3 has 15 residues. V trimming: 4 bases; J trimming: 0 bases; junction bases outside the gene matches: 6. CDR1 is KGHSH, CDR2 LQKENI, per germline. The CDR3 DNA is TGTGCCAGCTCACGGGACAGCCTGAGCTCCTACGAGCAGTACTTC. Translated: CASSRDSLSSYEQYF.

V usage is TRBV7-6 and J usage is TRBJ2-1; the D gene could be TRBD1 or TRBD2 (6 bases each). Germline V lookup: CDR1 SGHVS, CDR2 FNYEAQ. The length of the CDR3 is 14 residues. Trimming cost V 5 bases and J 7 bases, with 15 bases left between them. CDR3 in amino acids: CASSPWGARNEQFF. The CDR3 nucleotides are TGTGCCAGCAGCCCATGGGGGGCTAGGAATGAGCAGTTCTTC.

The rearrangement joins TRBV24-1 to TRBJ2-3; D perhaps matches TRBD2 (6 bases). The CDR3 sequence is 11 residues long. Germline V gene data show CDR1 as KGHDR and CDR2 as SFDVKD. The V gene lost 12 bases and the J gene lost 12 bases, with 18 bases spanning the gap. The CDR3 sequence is CASYLGTYQYF. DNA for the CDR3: TGTGCCTCTTACCTCGGGACTTATCAGTATTTT.

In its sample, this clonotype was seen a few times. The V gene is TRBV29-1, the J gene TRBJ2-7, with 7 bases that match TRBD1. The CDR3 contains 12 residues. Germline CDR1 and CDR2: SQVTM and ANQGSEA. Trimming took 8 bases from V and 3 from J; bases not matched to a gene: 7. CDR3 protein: CSIWDRVYEQYF. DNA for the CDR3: TGCAGCATCTGGGACAGAGTCTACGAGCAGTACTTC.

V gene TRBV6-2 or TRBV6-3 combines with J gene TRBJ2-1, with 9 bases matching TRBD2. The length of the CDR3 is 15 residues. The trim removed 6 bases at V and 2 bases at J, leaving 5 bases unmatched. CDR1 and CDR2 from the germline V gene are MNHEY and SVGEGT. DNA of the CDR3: TGTGCCAGCAGACCCCGACTAGCGGCCTACAATGAGCAGTTCTTC. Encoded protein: CASRPRLAAYNEQFF.

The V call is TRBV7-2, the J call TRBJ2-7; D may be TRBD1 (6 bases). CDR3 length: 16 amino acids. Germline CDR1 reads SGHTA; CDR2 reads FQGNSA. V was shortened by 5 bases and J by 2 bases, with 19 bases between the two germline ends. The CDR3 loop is CASSLLPAQGAYEQYF. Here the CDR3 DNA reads TGTGCCAGCAGCCTCCTCCCGGCACAGGGTGCCTACGAGCAGTACTTC.

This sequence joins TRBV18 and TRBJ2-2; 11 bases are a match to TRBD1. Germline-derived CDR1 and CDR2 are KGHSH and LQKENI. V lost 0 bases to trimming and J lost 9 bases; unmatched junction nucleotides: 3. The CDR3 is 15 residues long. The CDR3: CASSPPGQGGRELFF. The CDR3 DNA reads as TGTGCCAGCTCACCACCGGGACAGGGGGGCCGGGAGCTGTTTTTT.

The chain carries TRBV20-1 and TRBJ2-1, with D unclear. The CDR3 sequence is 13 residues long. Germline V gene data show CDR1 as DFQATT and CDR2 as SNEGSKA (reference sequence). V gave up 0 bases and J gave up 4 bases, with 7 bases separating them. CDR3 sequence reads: CSARDTWYNEQFF. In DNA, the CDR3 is TGCAGTGCTAGAGATACGTGGTACAATGAGCAGTTCTTC.

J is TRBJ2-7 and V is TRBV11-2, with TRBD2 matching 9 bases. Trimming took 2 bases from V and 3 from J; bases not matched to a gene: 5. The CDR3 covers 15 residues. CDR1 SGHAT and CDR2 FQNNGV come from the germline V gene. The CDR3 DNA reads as TGTGCCAGCAGCTTACTGGCGGGAGGGCGCTACGAGCAGTACTTC. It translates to CASSLLAGGRYEQYF.

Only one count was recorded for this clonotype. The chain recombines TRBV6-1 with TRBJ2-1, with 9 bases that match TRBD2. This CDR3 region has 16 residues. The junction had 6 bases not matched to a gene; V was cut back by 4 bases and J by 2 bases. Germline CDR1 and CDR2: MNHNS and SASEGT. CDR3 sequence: CASSGGGAPPYNEQFF. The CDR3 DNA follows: TGTGCCAGCAGTGGCGGGGGGGCACCCCCCTACAATGAGCAGTTCTTC.

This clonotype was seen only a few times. DNA for the CDR3: TGTGCCAGCAGTCTAACCACCAGGCTTGGAGCTGAAGCTTTCTTT. It codes for CASSLTTRLGAEAFF. This sequence joins TRBV12-3 or TRBV12-4 and TRBJ1-1; the D is unclear. This CDR3 has 15 amino acids. Trimming left V 5 bases short and J 6 bases short, with 19 bases between.

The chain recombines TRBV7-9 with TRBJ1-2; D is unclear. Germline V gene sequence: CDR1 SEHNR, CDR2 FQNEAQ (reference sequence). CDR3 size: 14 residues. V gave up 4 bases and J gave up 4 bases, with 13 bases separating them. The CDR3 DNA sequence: TGTGCCAGCAGCTACCAGGAGGCGACCTATGGCTACACCTTC. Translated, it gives CASSYQEATYGYTF.

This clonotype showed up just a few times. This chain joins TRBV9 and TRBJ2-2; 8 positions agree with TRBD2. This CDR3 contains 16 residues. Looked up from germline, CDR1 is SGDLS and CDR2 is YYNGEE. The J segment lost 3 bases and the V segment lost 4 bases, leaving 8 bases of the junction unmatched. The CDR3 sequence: CASSPHGTRDTGELFF. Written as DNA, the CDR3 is TGTGCCAGCAGCCCCCATGGGACTAGAGACACCGGGGAGCTGTTTTTT.

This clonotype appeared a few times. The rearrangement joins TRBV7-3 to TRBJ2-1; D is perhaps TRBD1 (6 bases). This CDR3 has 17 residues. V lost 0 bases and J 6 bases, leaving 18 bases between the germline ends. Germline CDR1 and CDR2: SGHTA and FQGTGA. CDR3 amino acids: CASSLTPRQGSPNEQFF. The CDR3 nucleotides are TGTGCCAGCAGCTTAACACCCCGCCAGGGGAGTCCCAATGAGCAGTTCTTC.

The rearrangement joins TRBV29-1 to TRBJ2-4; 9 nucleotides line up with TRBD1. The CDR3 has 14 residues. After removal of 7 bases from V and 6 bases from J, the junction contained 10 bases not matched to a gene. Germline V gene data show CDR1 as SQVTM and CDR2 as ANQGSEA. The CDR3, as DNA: TGCAGCGGACGAGATACAGGGGGCGGAAACATTCAGTACTTC. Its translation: CSGRDTGGGNIQYF.

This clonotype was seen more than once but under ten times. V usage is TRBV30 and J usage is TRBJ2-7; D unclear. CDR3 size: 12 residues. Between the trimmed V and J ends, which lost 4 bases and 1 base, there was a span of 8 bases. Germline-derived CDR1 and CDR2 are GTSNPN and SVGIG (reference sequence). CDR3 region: CAWKGRSYEQYF. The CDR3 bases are TGTGCCTGGAAGGGCAGGTCCTACGAGCAGTACTTC.

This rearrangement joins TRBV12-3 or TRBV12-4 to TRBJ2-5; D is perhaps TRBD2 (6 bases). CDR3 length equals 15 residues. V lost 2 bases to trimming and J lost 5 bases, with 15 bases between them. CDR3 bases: TGTGCCAGCAGTTTAACGACTTTTCTAGCGGAGACCCAGTACTTC. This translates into CASSLTTFLAETQYF.

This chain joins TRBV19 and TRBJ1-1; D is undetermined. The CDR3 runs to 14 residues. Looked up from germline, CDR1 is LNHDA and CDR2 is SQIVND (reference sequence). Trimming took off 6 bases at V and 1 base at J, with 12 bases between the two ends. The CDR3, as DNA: TGTGCCAGTAGCACGTCAGGATGGAACACTGAAGCTTTCTTT. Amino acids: CASSTSGWNTEAFF.

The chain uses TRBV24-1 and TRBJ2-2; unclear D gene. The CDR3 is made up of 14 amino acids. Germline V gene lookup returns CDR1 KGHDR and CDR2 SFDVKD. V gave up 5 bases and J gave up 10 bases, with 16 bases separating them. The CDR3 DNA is TGTGCCACCAGTGCATCGAGGCGTCCCGAGGAGCTGTTTTTT. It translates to CATSASRRPEELFF.

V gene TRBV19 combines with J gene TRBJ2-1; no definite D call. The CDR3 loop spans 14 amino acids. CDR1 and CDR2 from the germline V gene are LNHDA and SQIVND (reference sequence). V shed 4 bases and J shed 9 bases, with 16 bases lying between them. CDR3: CASSRTVPPLEQFF. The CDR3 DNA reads TGTGCCAGTAGTAGGACGGTCCCTCCTCTTGAGCAGTTCTTC.

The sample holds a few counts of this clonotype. CDR3 in DNA: TGCGCCAGCAGCTTGCGTACGAGCGGGAGGGAGAATGAGCAGTTCTTC. It encodes CASSLRTSGRENEQFF. V gene TRBV5-1 combines with J gene TRBJ2-1; 10 nucleotides match TRBD2. CDR3 length: 16 residues. From germline, CDR1 is SGHRS and CDR2 YFSETQ. V lost 1 base to trimming and J lost 7 bases; unmatched junction nucleotides: 8.

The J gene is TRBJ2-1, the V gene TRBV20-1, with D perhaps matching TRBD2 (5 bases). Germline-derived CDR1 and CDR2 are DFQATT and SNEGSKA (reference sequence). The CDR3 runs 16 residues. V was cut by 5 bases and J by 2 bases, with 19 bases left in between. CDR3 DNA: TGCAGTGCTTATATGACGGGGAGCGCTACCTACAATGAGCAGTTCTTC. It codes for CSAYMTGSATYNEQFF.

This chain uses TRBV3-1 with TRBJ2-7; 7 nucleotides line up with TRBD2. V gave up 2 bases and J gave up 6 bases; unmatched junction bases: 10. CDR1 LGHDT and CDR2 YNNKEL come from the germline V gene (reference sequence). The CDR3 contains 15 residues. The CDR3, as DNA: TGTGCCAGCAGCCAAATGGGCGGGAGACCCGGCGAGCAGTACTTC. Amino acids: CASSQMGGRPGEQYF.

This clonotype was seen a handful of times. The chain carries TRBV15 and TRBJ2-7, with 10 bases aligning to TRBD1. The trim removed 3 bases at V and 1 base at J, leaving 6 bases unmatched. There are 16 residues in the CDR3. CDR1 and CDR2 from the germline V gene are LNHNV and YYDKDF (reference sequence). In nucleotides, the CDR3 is TGTGCCACCAGCAGTCCAGGGACAGGGGCTTCCTACGAGCAGTACTTC. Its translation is CATSSPGTGASYEQYF.

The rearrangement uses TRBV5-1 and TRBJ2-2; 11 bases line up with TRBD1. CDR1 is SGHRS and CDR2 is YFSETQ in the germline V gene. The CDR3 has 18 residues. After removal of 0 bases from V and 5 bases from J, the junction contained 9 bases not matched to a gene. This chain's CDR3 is CASSLAGGTGGFTGELFF. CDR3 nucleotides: TGCGCCAGCAGCTTGGCCGGAGGGACAGGGGGTTTTACCGGGGAGCTGTTTTTT.

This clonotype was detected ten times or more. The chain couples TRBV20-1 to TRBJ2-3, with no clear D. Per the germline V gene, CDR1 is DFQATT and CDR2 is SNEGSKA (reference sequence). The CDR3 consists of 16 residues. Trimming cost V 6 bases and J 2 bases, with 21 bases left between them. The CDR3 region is CSATEGFRLNTDTQYF. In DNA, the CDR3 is TGCAGTGCCACTGAAGGATTCAGGTTAAACACAGATACGCAGTATTTT.

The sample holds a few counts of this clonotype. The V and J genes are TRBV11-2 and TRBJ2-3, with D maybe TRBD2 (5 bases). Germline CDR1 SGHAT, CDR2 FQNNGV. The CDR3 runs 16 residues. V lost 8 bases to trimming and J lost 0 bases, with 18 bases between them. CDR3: CASYNPSGSSTDTQYF. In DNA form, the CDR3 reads TGTGCCAGCTACAACCCGAGCGGCTCGAGCACAGATACGCAGTATTTT. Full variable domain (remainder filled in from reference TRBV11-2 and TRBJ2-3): EAGVAQSPRYKIIEKRQSVAFWCNPISGHATLYWYQQILGQGPKLLIQFQNNGVVDDSQLPKDRFSAERLKGVDSTLKIQPAKLEDSAVYLCASYNPSGSSTDTQYFGPGTRLTVL.

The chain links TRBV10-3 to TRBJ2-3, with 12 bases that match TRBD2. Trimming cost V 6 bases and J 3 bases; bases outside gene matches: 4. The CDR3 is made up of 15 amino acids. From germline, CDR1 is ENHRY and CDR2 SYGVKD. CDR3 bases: TGTGCCATCAGACTAGCGGGAGGCGAGACAGATACGCAGTATTTT. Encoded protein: CAIRLAGGETDTQYF.